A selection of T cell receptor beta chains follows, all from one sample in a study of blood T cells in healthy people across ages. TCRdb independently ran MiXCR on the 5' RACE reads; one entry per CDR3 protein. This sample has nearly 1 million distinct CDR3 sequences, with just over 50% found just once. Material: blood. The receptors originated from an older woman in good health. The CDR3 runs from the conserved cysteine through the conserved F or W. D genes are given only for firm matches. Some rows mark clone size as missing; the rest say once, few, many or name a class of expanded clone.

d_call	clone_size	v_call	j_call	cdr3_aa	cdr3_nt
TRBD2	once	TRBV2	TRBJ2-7	CASSAPVSGTSDEQYF	TGTGCCAGCAGTGCCCCCGTTAGCGGGACTTCGGACGAGCAGTACTTC
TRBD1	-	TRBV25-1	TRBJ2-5	CASSNPVGQGQETQYF	TGTGCCAGCAGTAACCCTGTGGGACAGGGACAAGAGACCCAGTACTTC
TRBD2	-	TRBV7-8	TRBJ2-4	CASSLRWRRLAGAKNIQYF	TGTGCCAGCAGCTTAAGGTGGAGGAGACTAGCGGGAGCCAAAAACATTCAGTACTTC
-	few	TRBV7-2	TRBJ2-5	CASSLVRTRETQYF	TGTGCCAGCAGCTTAGTCCGGACACGAGAGACCCAGTACTTC
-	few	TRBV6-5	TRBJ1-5	CASSYSWSGVDSNQPQHF	TGTGCCAGCAGTTACAGTTGGTCGGGGGTGGATAGCAATCAGCCCCAGCATTTT
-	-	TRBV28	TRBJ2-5	CASRRTNLETQYF	TGTGCCAGCAGACGGACAAATCTGGAGACCCAGTACTTC
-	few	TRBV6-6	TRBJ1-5	CASSPDRLNQPQHF	TGTGCCAGCAGTCCTGACAGGCTCAATCAGCCCCAGCATTTT
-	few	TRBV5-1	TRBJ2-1	CASSSVPEYHEQFF	TGCGCCAGCAGCTCAGTCCCTGAGTATCATGAGCAGTTCTTC
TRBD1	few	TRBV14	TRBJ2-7	CASSRTHRGSYEQYF	TGTGCCAGCAGCCGTACACACAGGGGCTCCTACGAGCAGTACTTC
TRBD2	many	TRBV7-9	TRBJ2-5	CASSLEAGVQETQYF	TGTGCCAGCAGCTTAGAAGCGGGAGTCCAAGAGACCCAGTACTTC
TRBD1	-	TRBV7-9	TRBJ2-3	CASSSTGETTDTQYF	TGTGCCAGCAGCTCGACAGGGGAAACCACAGATACGCAGTATTTT
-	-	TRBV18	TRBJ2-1	CASSQGHTGPSSYNEQFF	TGTGCCAGCTCACAGGGACACACCGGGCCTAGCTCCTACAATGAGCAGTTCTTC
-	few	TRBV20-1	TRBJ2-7	CSGGMDYEQYF	TGCAGTGGGGGTATGGACTACGAGCAGTACTTC
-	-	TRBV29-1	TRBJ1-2	CSGGHNYGYTF	TGCAGCGGTGGCCACAACTATGGCTACACCTTC
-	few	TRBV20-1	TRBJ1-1	CSGSNTEAFF	TGCAGTGGGTCGAACACTGAAGCTTTCTTT
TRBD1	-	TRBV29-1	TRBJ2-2	CSAVTGPDSSSGELFF	TGCAGCGCCGTGACAGGGCCGGATTCGTCTTCCGGGGAGCTGTTTTTT
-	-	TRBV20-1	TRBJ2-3	CSASRDLGSSTDTQYF	TGCAGTGCTAGTAGGGATCTGGGTTCTAGCACAGATACGCAGTATTTT